Presented here are 20 T cell receptor beta chains from one specimen sequenced in a study of OX40 agonist ivuxolimab in advanced cancers. Assay: immunoSEQ multiplex PCR; the TCRdb copy retains only in-frame clones and omits some. The sample carries 72,000 or so clones, around 86% recorded once. The specimen was CD4+ or CD8+ T cells sorted from blood, collected in a trial of the OX40 agonist ivuxolimab. Source of these receptors: an adult with an advanced solid tumor such as melanoma, head and neck, liver or kidney cancer.

This clone appeared a single time. The V and J genes are TRBV10-3 and TRBJ1-4; a possible D gene is TRBD1 (5 bases). V was pared by 0 bases and J by 6 bases, with 5 bases between. CDR1 and CDR2 from the germline V gene are ENHRY and SYGVKD. CDR3 length: 13 amino acids. The CDR3: CAISESGDEKLFF. The CDR3, as DNA: TGTGCCATCAGTGAGTCGGGGGATGAAAAACTGTTTTTT.

The chain couples TRBV7-8 to TRBJ2-5; D uncertain. Trimming shortened V by 7 bases and J by 3 bases, and 15 bases separated the two germline ends. CDR1 and CDR2 from the germline V gene are SGHVS and FQNEAQ. This CDR3 comprises 14 residues. The CDR3 sequence is CASTQTEVKETQYF. DNA for the CDR3: TGTGCCAGCACCCAGACTGAAGTAAAAGAGACCCAGTACTTC.

Judged by abundance, this clone is medium-sized. The chain links TRBV5-4 to TRBJ2-2; D is ambiguous. Germline-derived CDR1 and CDR2 are SGHNT and YYREEE (reference sequence). The CDR3 is 14 residues long. With 5 bases removed from V and 4 bases from J, the gap between germline ends came to 12 bases. As DNA, the CDR3 is TGTGCCAGCAGACTTTTGGGATCCACCGGGGAGCTGTTTTTT. It specifies CASRLLGSTGELFF.

J is TRBJ2-7 and V is TRBV19; weak D call: TRBD2 (5 bases). Trimming took 5 bases from V and 4 from J, leaving 12 bases between them. Germline assignment: CDR1 LNHDA and CDR2 SQIVND (reference sequence). The CDR3 is 13 amino acids. CDR3 loop: CASSGVGGYEQYF. The CDR3 region has the DNA TGTGCCAGTAGTGGCGTTGGAGGATACGAGCAGTACTTC.

This clone was detected once. J is TRBJ1-3 and V is TRBV7-2; tentative D call: TRBD1 (5 bases). CDR1 SGHTA and CDR2 FQGNSA come from the germline V gene. The CDR3 covers 13 residues. CDR3 bases: TGTGCAGAGCGGGGCGGCTCTGGAAACACCATATATTTT. Translation gives CAERGGSGNTIYF.

V and J are TRBV27 and TRBJ2-3; TRBD2 agrees at 14 bases. Trimming removed 5 bases from V and 1 base from J; junction bases left unmatched: 11. CDR1 and CDR2 from the germline V gene are MNHEY and SMNVEV (reference sequence). CDR3 length: 19 residues. The CDR3 reads CASSVGLAGEGMRTDTQYF. CDR3 bases: TGTGCCAGCAGTGTGGGACTAGCGGGAGAGGGGATGCGCACAGATACGCAGTATTTT.

The CDR3 sequence is CASRGGTGPLKGANVLTF. The CDR3 bases are TGCGCCAGCAGAGGTGGAACAGGGCCCCTCAAAGGGGCCAACGTCCTGACTTTC. This chain connects TRBV5-1 to TRBJ2-6; maybe TRBD1 (6 bases). CDR1 SGHRS and CDR2 YFSETQ come from the germline V gene. CDR3 length equals 18 residues. Trimming removed 5 bases from V and 4 bases from J, with 22 bases in between.

The chain is built from TRBV19 and TRBJ1-1, with D tentatively TRBD1 (5 bases). Trimming pared 0 bases from V and 7 bases from J, leaving 12 bases between. The CDR3 runs to 14 residues. The germline gives CDR1 LNHDA, CDR2 SQIVND (reference sequence). The CDR3 loop is CASSIDAGIGEAFF. The DNA of the CDR3 is TGTGCCAGTAGTATAGATGCAGGGATTGGTGAAGCTTTCTTT.

The chain is built from TRBV19 and TRBJ2-3, with TRBD2 matching 10 bases. The CDR3 has 15 residues. The germline V gene encodes CDR1 LNHDA and CDR2 SQIVND (reference sequence). Trimming at V came to 5 bases and at J to 5 bases, leaving 7 bases not matched to a gene. CDR3 in amino acids: CASSRPRLAGDTQYF. DNA for the CDR3: TGTGCCAGTAGTCGGCCTCGACTAGCGGGAGATACGCAGTATTTT. Looking up the rest from reference TRBV19 and TRBJ2-3 gives the full variable domain: DGGITQSPKYLFRKEGQNVTLSCEQNLNHDAMYWYRQDPGQGLRLIYYSQIVNDFQKGDIAEGYSVSREKKESFPLTVTSAQKNPTAFYLCASSRPRLAGDTQYFGPGTRLTVL.

This sequence joins TRBV19 and TRBJ1-1, with 11 positions matching TRBD1. Germline V lookup: CDR1 LNHDA, CDR2 SQIVND (reference sequence). CDR3 size: 15 residues. The trim removed 9 bases at V and 9 bases at J, leaving 15 bases unmatched. The CDR3 loop is CASDRGTGTGGQAFF. In DNA, the CDR3 is TGTGCCAGCGACAGAGGGACGGGGACAGGGGGGCAAGCTTTCTTT.

This clone was seen only once. The chain uses TRBV6-5 and TRBJ2-2; D perhaps matches TRBD2 (5 bases). The V gene's germline CDR1 is MNHEY and CDR2 SVGAGI. The CDR3 extends over 16 amino acids. Trimming removed 2 bases at V and 0 bases at J, with 10 bases between. Here the CDR3 reads CASSYPPGANTGELFF. DNA of the CDR3: TGTGCCAGCAGTTACCCCCCCGGGGCGAACACCGGGGAGCTGTTTTTT.

This clone has ten or more counts. The chain couples TRBV5-1 to TRBJ2-2; D possibly corresponds to TRBD2 (6 bases). With 1 base removed from V and 0 bases from J, the gap between germline ends came to 10 bases. The CDR3 extends over 16 amino acids. CDR1 is SGHRS and CDR2 is YFSETQ in the germline V gene. The CDR3, as DNA: TGCGCCAGCAGCTTGCCCGGGGGACCGAACACCGGGGAGCTGTTTTTT. Its translation is CASSLPGGPNTGELFF.

The rearrangement joins TRBV27 to TRBJ2-7, with D possibly being TRBD1 or TRBD2 (6 bases each). Per germline, CDR1 MNHEY and CDR2 SMNVEV (reference sequence). The CDR3 totals 15 residues. Trimming removed 2 bases at V and 3 bases at J, with 14 bases between. The CDR3 here is CASSLGGGGGYEQYF. For the CDR3, the DNA is TGTGCCAGCAGTTTAGGTGGTGGAGGGGGCTACGAGCAGTACTTC.

This chain uses TRBV7-2 with TRBJ2-5; weak D call: TRBD1 (7 bases). The germline gives CDR1 SGHTA, CDR2 FQGNSA. Trimming left V 5 bases short and J 5 bases short, with 15 bases between. This CDR3 has 14 amino acids. The chain's CDR3 is CASSPEQGRETQYF. The DNA of the CDR3 is TGTGCCAGCAGCCCCGAACAGGGGAGGGAGACCCAGTACTTC.

The chain joins TRBV19 to TRBJ1-2, with D possibly TRBD1 on 6 matching bases. Germline V gene data show CDR1 as LNHDA and CDR2 as SQIVND (reference sequence). The CDR3 spans 18 residues. Between the trimmed V and J ends, which lost 4 bases and 2 bases, there was a span of 23 bases. The CDR3 reads CASSRTQRGYSPNYGYTF. Here the CDR3 DNA reads TGTGCCAGTAGTAGGACCCAGAGGGGGTACAGTCCAAACTATGGCTACACCTTC.

The genes are TRBV5-4 and TRBJ1-5; D uncertain. This CDR3 spans 13 amino acids. Between the trimmed V and J ends, which lost 0 bases and 4 bases, there was a span of 5 bases. Germline CDR1 and CDR2: SGHNT and YYREEE (reference sequence). CDR3 amino acids: CASSLEKNQPQHF. CDR3 nucleotide sequence: TGTGCCAGCAGCTTGGAGAAAAATCAGCCCCAGCATTTT.

The V and J genes are TRBV19 and TRBJ2-1; 13 nucleotides line up with TRBD2. V gave up 0 bases and J gave up 8 bases; unmatched junction bases: 10. Per the germline V gene, CDR1 is LNHDA and CDR2 is SQIVND (reference sequence). This CDR3 has 18 residues. CDR3 in amino acids: CASSIDRTSGRAGDEQFF. The CDR3 bases are TGTGCCAGTAGTATAGATCGAACTAGCGGGAGGGCAGGCGATGAGCAGTTCTTC.

The rearrangement uses TRBV6-5 and TRBJ2-7; D not certain. There are 14 residues in the CDR3. V was shortened by 6 bases and J by 3 bases, with 15 bases between the two germline ends. Germline lookup yields CDR1 MNHEY and CDR2 SVGAGI. CDR3 nucleotide sequence: TGTGCCAGCAGCCTCTATAGCCTCCACTACGAGCAGTACTTC. This sequence encodes CASSLYSLHYEQYF.

The V gene is TRBV5-1, the J gene TRBJ1-2; D not resolved. Trimming took off 4 bases at V and 4 bases at J, with 5 bases between the two ends. The germline gives CDR1 SGHRS, CDR2 YFSETQ. The length of the CDR3 is 11 residues. The CDR3 DNA reads as TGCGCCAGCAGCGATGCCTATGGCTACACCTTC. Encoded protein: CASSDAYGYTF.

V gene TRBV5-1 combines with J gene TRBJ2-3; D not certain. V was pared by 5 bases and J by 4 bases, with 11 bases between. This CDR3 contains 13 residues. CDR1 and CDR2 from the germline V gene are SGHRS and YFSETQ. The CDR3 DNA follows: TGCGCCAGCAGGGGTCCCAACGCAGATACGCAGTATTTT. Translating it yields CASRGPNADTQYF.